This TCR beta chain was identified during a study of shared clonotypes between healthy human individuals. Investigators divided CD4+ cells into CD45RA+ naive and CD45RA-negative memory subsets. Findings and limits, study-wide: Among donors, clonotype sharing was expected to be affected by sequencing depth.

The DNA input per sorted-subset replicate PCR was 200 ng, corresponding to some 30,000 T cell genomes. The repertoire was sequenced with immunoSEQ multiplex PCR; TCRdb's copy has only in-frame clones and lacks some. The repertoire consists of under 650,000 clones, with less than 96% occurring once and the leading ten covering about 0.064%. The CDR3 length is 17 residues. Germline assignment: CDR1 MDHEN and CDR2 SYDVKM. Trimming took off 2 bases at V and 3 bases at J, with 14 bases between the two ends. A note on this clone: What it binds is not known.

This chain uses TRBV28 with TRBJ1-6; TRBD1 is a possible D gene (6 bases). The sample consisted of naive CD4+ T cells sorted from blood. The subset denotes: CD45RA+ positively selected. This TCR was recovered from a woman aged 30 to 39 in good health. In DNA form, the CDR3 reads TGTGCCAGCAGTTTAATGGACAGATTCATCTATAATTCACCCCTCCACTTT. It specifies CASSLMDRFIYNSPLHF.